These T cell receptor beta chains were read from a single sample in a study of regulatory T cells in long-lasting Graves disease. In TCRdb, the multiplex PCR reads were re-called with MiXCR into one record per CDR3 protein. The data hold around 510,000 distinct CDR3 sequences, with more than 20% observed a single time. The sequenced sample was peripheral blood mononuclear cells (PBMCs), obtained when the disease was refractory, from a patient treated with antithyroid drugs. These receptors came from a female donor with Graves disease. Each CDR3 is given with its conserved first and last residue. The D gene is left open where the match is weak. Rows may omit the clone size; those that give it use once, few, many or a size class.

CDR3 DNA: TGTGCCAGCAGCTTGGGCCCCCGCCAGGGATCTATCAACACTGAAGCTTTCTTT
CDR3 protein: CASSLGPRQGSINTEAFF
J gene: TRBJ1-1
V gene: TRBV5-6
clone size: few
D gene: NA

CDR3 DNA: TGTGCCAGCAGCTTGCTAGCATACTCCTACAATGAGCAGTTCTTC
CDR3 protein: CASSLLAYSYNEQFF
J gene: TRBJ2-1
V gene: TRBV7-3
clone size: NA
D gene: NA

CDR3 DNA: TGCGCCAGCAGCTTGGGGAAGGCTGGGGCCACTGAAGCTTTCTTT
CDR3 protein: CASSLGKAGATEAFF
J gene: TRBJ1-1
V gene: TRBV5-1
clone size: NA
D gene: NA

CDR3 DNA: TGTGCCAGCACTGTTCGGGACAGGTATTATGAGCAGTTCTTC
CDR3 protein: CASTVRDRYYEQFF
J gene: TRBJ2-1
V gene: TRBV19
clone size: NA
D gene: TRBD1

CDR3 DNA: TGTGCCAGCAGCAAAAAGGGGGATTCTAACTATGGCTACACCTTC
CDR3 protein: CASSKKGDSNYGYTF
J gene: TRBJ1-2
V gene: TRBV7-2
clone size: NA
D gene: NA

CDR3 DNA: TGCGCCAGCAGTTATACAGGGGATGCTGAAGCTTTCTTT
CDR3 protein: CASSYTGDAEAFF
J gene: TRBJ1-1
V gene: TRBV5-1
clone size: NA
D gene: TRBD1

CDR3 DNA: TGTGCCAGCTCACCCTTAGTACAGGGACACGCTTTCTTT
CDR3 protein: CASSPLVQGHAFF
J gene: TRBJ1-1
V gene: TRBV18
clone size: many
D gene: NA

CDR3 DNA: TGTGCCAGCAGTTACGACAGGGCGACCCTCCACTTT
CDR3 protein: CASSYDRATLHF
J gene: TRBJ1-6
V gene: TRBV6-2/TRBV6-3
clone size: many
D gene: TRBD1

CDR3 DNA: TGCAGTGCTAGAGATGGGGCATCTCTAGCCAAAAACATTCAGTACTTC
CDR3 protein: CSARDGASLAKNIQYF
J gene: TRBJ2-4
V gene: TRBV20-1
clone size: many
D gene: NA

CDR3 DNA: TGCGCCAGCAGCGAGTCTGGAAACACCATATATTTT
CDR3 protein: CASSESGNTIYF
J gene: TRBJ1-3
V gene: TRBV5-1
clone size: few
D gene: NA

CDR3 DNA: TGTGCCAGCATATCAATACAGGGTTATAGCAATCAGCCCCAGCATTTT
CDR3 protein: CASISIQGYSNQPQHF
J gene: TRBJ1-5
V gene: TRBV6-1
clone size: many
D gene: NA

CDR3 DNA: TGCGCCAGCAGCTACCTCGGACAGATGGGTGAAAAACTGTTTTTT
CDR3 protein: CASSYLGQMGEKLFF
J gene: TRBJ1-4
V gene: TRBV5-1
clone size: many
D gene: NA

CDR3 DNA: TGCGCCAGCAGCCAAGAGACAGACTATGGCTACACCTTC
CDR3 protein: CASSQETDYGYTF
J gene: TRBJ1-2
V gene: TRBV4-1
clone size: NA
D gene: NA

CDR3 DNA: TGCGCCAGCAGCCACCCTAGTGGAGAAAAACTGTTTTTT
CDR3 protein: CASSHPSGEKLFF
J gene: TRBJ1-4
V gene: TRBV4-1
clone size: few
D gene: NA

CDR3 DNA: TGTGCCAGCAGGACAGTGAATCAGCCCCAGCATTTT
CDR3 protein: CASRTVNQPQHF
J gene: TRBJ1-5
V gene: TRBV6-1
clone size: many
D gene: NA

CDR3 DNA: TGTGCCAGCAGTTTAGCCGGGCTAGAAGCTTTCTTT
CDR3 protein: CASSLAGLEAFF
J gene: TRBJ1-1
V gene: TRBV12-3/TRBV12-4
clone size: many
D gene: NA

CDR3 DNA: TGTGCCAGCAGTTACTCGCAAGGAGTGTGGTGGGAAGCTTTCTTT
CDR3 protein: CASSYSQGVWWEAFF
J gene: TRBJ1-1
V gene: TRBV6-2/TRBV6-3
clone size: few
D gene: NA

CDR3 DNA: TGTGCCAGCAGTTACTCATGGGGGTATGGCTACACCTTC
CDR3 protein: CASSYSWGYGYTF
J gene: TRBJ1-2
V gene: TRBV6-9
clone size: many
D gene: NA

CDR3 DNA: TGCAGTGCTAGAGTCGTACAGGCGAATTACTATGGCTACACCTTC
CDR3 protein: CSARVVQANYYGYTF
J gene: TRBJ1-2
V gene: TRBV20-1
clone size: NA
D gene: NA

CDR3 DNA: TGCGCCAGCAGCTCTTCGACAGGGGAAGCTTTCTTT
CDR3 protein: CASSSSTGEAFF
J gene: TRBJ1-1
V gene: TRBV5-1
clone size: NA
D gene: TRBD1

CDR3 DNA: TGTGCCAGCACCTACTCCGGGACGTTCTACGAGCAGTACTTC
CDR3 protein: CASTYSGTFYEQYF
J gene: TRBJ2-7
V gene: TRBV7-2
clone size: many
D gene: NA

CDR3 DNA: TGTGCCAGCAGTTTATCGTCGCTAGCGGGAGGCTACGAGCAGTACTTC
CDR3 protein: CASSLSSLAGGYEQYF
J gene: TRBJ2-7
V gene: TRBV27
clone size: many
D gene: TRBD2

CDR3 DNA: TGTGCCAGCAGTTACTCGACGGATTCACCCCTCCACTTT
CDR3 protein: CASSYSTDSPLHF
J gene: TRBJ1-6
V gene: TRBV6-2/TRBV6-3
clone size: few
D gene: NA

CDR3 DNA: TGCAGCGTTGGCTTCGGGCGGGGCTACGAGCAGTACTTC
CDR3 protein: CSVGFGRGYEQYF
J gene: TRBJ2-7
V gene: TRBV29-1
clone size: many
D gene: NA

CDR3 DNA: TGTGCCAGTAGCCGACTAGCGGGAGCCTTAAACAATGAGCAGTTCTTC
CDR3 protein: CASSRLAGALNNEQFF
J gene: TRBJ2-1
V gene: TRBV19
clone size: NA
D gene: TRBD2

CDR3 DNA: TGTGCCAGCAGCTTGGGACTCCAGACCTTCTATGGCTACACCTTC
CDR3 protein: CASSLGLQTFYGYTF
J gene: TRBJ1-2
V gene: TRBV5-6
clone size: NA
D gene: NA

CDR3 DNA: TGTGCCAGCAGCCAACTACTCTACGAGCAGTACTTC
CDR3 protein: CASSQLLYEQYF
J gene: TRBJ2-7
V gene: TRBV14
clone size: few
D gene: NA

CDR3 DNA: TGTGCCAGCAGTTTATTTGCTCAAGAGACCCAGTACTTC
CDR3 protein: CASSLFAQETQYF
J gene: TRBJ2-5
V gene: TRBV27
clone size: many
D gene: NA

CDR3 DNA: TGTGCCAGCAGTCACCGGGACAGGGACTCCTACGAGCAGTACTTC
CDR3 protein: CASSHRDRDSYEQYF
J gene: TRBJ2-7
V gene: TRBV6-1
clone size: few
D gene: TRBD1